The 3 T cell receptor beta chains in this list originate from one sample, sequenced in a study of CD8 T cells in ankylosing spondylitis (TCRdb year 2017). Library creation used 5' RACE. Sequencing was carried out with an Illumina HiSeq 2500. TCRdb ran its own pipeline on the public reads, namely fastp trimming at Q25 and MiXCR clone calling, and kept in-frame beta chains. CDR3 protein duplicates are merged, each entry listing the most common genes and DNA. This sample comprises 100,000 or so distinct CDR3 sequences, around 24% of them detected only once. About 12% of the sample rests with the top ten. The sample comprised synovial fluid, either unsorted or a sorted T cell fraction (not recorded which). These TCRs come from a male donor with ankylosing spondylitis.

The genes are TRBV5-1 and TRBJ2-1, with D maybe TRBD1 (6 bases). In germline, CDR1 is SGHRS, CDR2 YFSETQ. The CDR3 sequence is 16 residues long. The V end lost 0 bases, the J end lost 1 base, and 11 bases lay between the germline ends. CDR3 in amino acids: CASSLAQGKSYNEQFF. CDR3 nucleotide sequence: TGCGCCAGCAGCTTGGCACAGGGCAAGTCCTACAATGAGCAGTTCTTC.

The chain is built from TRBV18 and TRBJ2-6; 7 bases line up with TRBD1. Germline assignment: CDR1 KGHSH and CDR2 LQKENI. CDR3 length: 20 amino acids. The V gene end was trimmed by 0 bases and the J gene end by 0 bases; junction bases not matched to a gene: 11. CDR3: CASSPPVQQGTSSGANVLTF. In nucleotides, the CDR3 is TGTGCCAGCTCACCACCTGTCCAACAGGGGACCAGCTCTGGGGCCAACGTCCTGACTTTC.

The chain carries TRBV5-1 and TRBJ2-5; 10 nucleotides line up with TRBD1. Germline V CDR1 and CDR2: SGHRS, YFSETQ. With 0 bases clipped from V and 3 bases from J, the junction kept 2 bases outside the gene matches. The CDR3 runs to 15 residues. The CDR3: CASSLAGTGEETQYF. In DNA form, the CDR3 reads TGCGCCAGCAGCTTGGCTGGGACAGGGGAAGAGACCCAGTACTTC.